These 4 T cell receptor beta chains came from one sample sequenced in a study of control samples from healthy donors and cancer patients. Profiled with immunoSEQ multiplex PCR; TCRdb holds only in-frame clones, not every one. The repertoire includes almost 90,000 clones, about 84% of them detected once, and 2.1% sits in the top ten. The sample was blood. The receptor set was obtained from a woman in her thirties or forties in good health.

The chain joins TRBV19 to TRBJ2-1; 9 bases line up with TRBD1. This CDR3 spans 13 amino acids. V lost 5 bases, J lost 6 bases, and 2 bases stayed unmatched. The germline gives CDR1 LNHDA, CDR2 SQIVND (reference sequence). The CDR3 DNA is TGTGCCAGTAGTGTGACAGGGGGCAATGAGCAGTTCTTC. This encodes CASSVTGGNEQFF. The whole variable domain, remainder taken from reference TRBV19 and TRBJ2-1, is DGGITQSPKYLFRKEGQNVTLSCEQNLNHDAMYWYRQDPGQGLRLIYYSQIVNDFQKGDIAEGYSVSREKKESFPLTVTSAQKNPTAFYLCASSVTGGNEQFFGPGTRLTVL.

The chain combines TRBV6-5 with TRBJ2-7, with 8 bases matching TRBD2. The germline CDR1 and CDR2 sequences are MNHEY and SVGAGI. The V segment lost 6 bases and the J segment 3 bases; nucleotides outside the gene matches: 10. This CDR3 region has 15 residues. Here the CDR3 reads CASSSVGGANYEQYF. CDR3 nucleotides: TGTGCCAGCAGCTCGGTCGGGGGGGCGAACTACGAGCAGTACTTC.

This clone was seen once. This sequence joins TRBV27 and TRBJ1-2, with TRBD1 matching over 7 bases. The germline V gene has CDR1 MNHEY and CDR2 SMNVEV (reference sequence). J gave up 3 bases and V 0 bases, and 1 base lay outside the gene matches. This CDR3 has 14 amino acids. The CDR3 reads CASSLSGGDYGYTF. Written as DNA, the CDR3 is TGTGCCAGCAGTTTATCAGGGGGCGACTATGGCTACACCTTC.

The V gene is TRBV12-3 or TRBV12-4, the J gene TRBJ2-7, with 7 bases lining up with TRBD1. The CDR3 length is 13 residues. The ends lost 5 bases at V and 4 bases at J; junction bases unmatched: 5. The CDR3 DNA reads TGTGCCAGCAGTCCGGGACAGCAATACGAGCAGTACTTC. Translated, it gives CASSPGQQYEQYF.